This record looks at one T cell receptor (beta chain) sequence and its context. Its specificity is not known. This CDR3 is 18 amino acids long. Trimming cost V 0 bases and J 4 bases; bases outside gene matches: 14. CDR1 and CDR2 from the germline V gene are GTSNPN and SVGIG (reference sequence). Clones were read by immunoSEQ multiplex PCR, and TCRdb kept only the in-frame ones, dropping some. The sample records under 400,000 clones, about nine tenths being singletons. The treatment was: 19 received Ad26.COV2.S at low or high dose, single or two shots; 5 received placebo; per-sample allocation not given. The samples date from day 63 after the first vaccine or placebo injection. Expression of Wuhan-strain SARS-CoV-2 spike came from the Ad26 vector that formed the vaccine. The data are from a study of Ad26.COV2.S vaccination and SARS-CoV-2 variants. Study-wide background: The COV1001 Ad26.COV2.S trial arm included the donor. Notes on the study in general: In vaccinated individuals, spike-specific CD8+ and CD4+ T cell responses reportedly displayed substantial breadth. Vaccinees and placebo recipients showed similar non-spike TCR breadth.

The receptor was isolated from a person aged 18-65 years who received the Ad26.COV2.S COVID-19 vaccine or a placebo. This specimen was peripheral blood, taken in a trial of Ad26.COV2.S vaccine versus placebo. V gene TRBV30 combines with J gene TRBJ1-3, with TRBD1 matching 8 bases. The CDR3 loop is CAWSVPDRGALGGNTIYF. CDR3 DNA sequence: TGTGCCTGGAGTGTCCCCGACAGGGGTGCTCTAGGAGGAAACACCATATATTTT.